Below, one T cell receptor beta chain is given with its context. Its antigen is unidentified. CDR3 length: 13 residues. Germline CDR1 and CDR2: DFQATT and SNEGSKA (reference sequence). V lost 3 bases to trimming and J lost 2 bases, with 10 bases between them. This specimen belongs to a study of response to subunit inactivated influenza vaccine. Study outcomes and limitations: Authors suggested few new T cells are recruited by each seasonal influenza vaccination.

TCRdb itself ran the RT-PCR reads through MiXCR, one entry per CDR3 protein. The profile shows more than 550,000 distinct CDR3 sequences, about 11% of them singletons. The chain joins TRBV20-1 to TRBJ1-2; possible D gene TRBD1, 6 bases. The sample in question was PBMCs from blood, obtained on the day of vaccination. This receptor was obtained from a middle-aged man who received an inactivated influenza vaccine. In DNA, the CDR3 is TGCAGTGCTAGGGACAGCGTGAACTATGGCTACACCTTC. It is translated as CSARDSVNYGYTF.